This is a list of T cell receptor beta chains from one sample in a study of shared clonotypes between healthy human individuals. Sequencing used immunoSEQ multiplex PCR; TCRdb keeps in-frame clones, though not all of them. The sample records roughly 2,500,000 clones, approximately 93% being singletons. Sequenced sample: naive CD4+ T cells from PBMCs. These receptors originate from a man between 18 and 35 years old in good health. Some clones in this sample may be carry-over from other donors' samples. The conserved cysteine and the conserved F or W are not part of the CDR3 here. The D gene is left open where the match is weak.

v_call d_call cdr3_length cdr3_aa
TRBV19 TRBD1 15 ASIERGQGLLTGELF
TRBV28 NA 12 ASSLWTQNTEAF
TRBV7-9 NA 13 ASTQRAGTGNTIY
TRBV7-9 NA 12 ASSLARRFNEQF
TRBV4-3 NA 14 ASSQDLISGSYEQY
TRBV7-2 NA 16 ASSLVPIPIRMNTEAF
TRBV4-1 NA 15 ASSQGVRNTDYYEQY
TRBV30 NA 12 APRRFCTNEKLF
TRBV6-1 NA 12 ASRQGNSNEKLF
TRBV5-1 NA 13 ASSTTGSGTDTQY
TRBV5-1 NA 12 ASSLVGSNEKLF
TRBV20-1 NA 8 SATRATQY
TRBV7-3 TRBD2 14 ASSPRGAGGAHEQF
TRBV19 NA 10 AARTPENIQY
TRBV5-1 NA 13 ASSGAGPNTGELF